Sequencing of this TCR beta chain was carried out in a study of shared clonotypes between healthy human individuals. The repertoire was sequenced with immunoSEQ multiplex PCR; TCRdb's copy has only in-frame clones and lacks some. The sample consists of about 980,000 clones, around 80% of them appearing once. Remarks on this clone: Its specificity is unknown.

Study-wide points: Only blood underwent sampling, and tissue repertoires likely differ.

Germline V lookup: CDR1 SGHRS, CDR2 YFSETQ. The V and J ends lost 2 bases and 7 bases, in that order; junction bases with no gene match: 12. The CDR3 loop spans 16 amino acids. From CD4+ cells came CD45RA+ naive and CD45RA-negative memory subsets. The TCR was taken from a man aged 18-30 years in good health. J is TRBJ2-1 and V is TRBV5-1; 7 bases are shared with TRBD1. Sequenced input: memory CD4+ T cells sorted from blood. The subset here: CD45RA-negative fraction. The CDR3: CASSFSPRTGQNEQFF. The CDR3 region has the DNA TGCGCCAGCAGCTTCTCCCCTCGGACAGGCCAAAATGAGCAGTTCTTC.